The rows below give T cell receptor beta chains drawn from one sample of a study of T cells after yellow fever vaccination. TCRdb fed the 5' RACE reads into MiXCR, producing one record per CDR3 protein. This table has 160,000 or so distinct CDR3 sequences, about 7% appearing once. Sequencing was performed on CD4+ T cells sorted from PBMCs, taken less than 6 days after the first yellow fever vaccination. These receptors came from a man aged 18 to 29 who received the YFV17D yellow fever vaccine. Both conserved end residues are part of each CDR3. A D gene is named only where the DNA matches it firmly. Not every row has a clone size; where given, it reads once, few, many or a size class.

D	J	V	size	CDR3	DNA
.	TRBJ1-5	TRBV12-3/TRBV12-4	few	CASSFSRTSPQHF	TGTGCCAGCAGTTTTTCCCGGACTTCGCCCCAGCATTTT
TRBD2	TRBJ2-3	TRBV24-1	few	CATSGDSSGGFTDTQYF	TGTGCCACCAGTGGGGACTCTAGCGGGGGGTTCACAGATACGCAGTATTTT
.	TRBJ2-1	TRBV6-5	few	CASSSWRTSSSYNEQFF	TGTGCCAGCAGTTCTTGGAGGACCTCCAGCTCCTACAATGAGCAGTTCTTC
.	TRBJ2-3	TRBV11-2	.	CASSLVPARTDTQYF	TGTGCCAGCAGCTTAGTGCCGGCTCGCACAGATACGCAGTATTTT
.	TRBJ1-4	TRBV4-1	many	CASSQTPGNEKLFF	TGCGCCAGCAGCCAAACCCCTGGAAATGAAAAACTGTTTTTT
TRBD1	TRBJ1-5	TRBV5-6	many	CASSFWTGFSNQPQHF	TGTGCCAGCAGCTTCTGGACAGGCTTTAGCAATCAGCCCCAGCATTTT
TRBD2	TRBJ2-3	TRBV20-1	.	CSASMSSGPDTQYF	TGCAGTGCTAGTATGTCTAGCGGCCCAGATACGCAGTATTTT
TRBD2	TRBJ2-5	TRBV11-2	few	CASSLGPLGRSGGAEETQYF	TGTGCCAGCAGCTTAGGCCCCCTCGGCCGTAGCGGGGGGGCCGAGGAGACCCAGTACTTC
.	TRBJ1-6	TRBV5-1	few	CASSGEGNSPLHF	TGCGCCAGCAGCGGGGAGGGTAATTCACCCCTCCACTTT
.	TRBJ2-7	TRBV11-2	few	CASSRDNRPYEQYF	TGTGCCAGCAGCCGGGACAACCGTCCCTACGAGCAGTACTTC
.	TRBJ1-6	TRBV5-6	once	CASSKRKAGNSPLHF	TGTGCCAGCAGCAAGAGGAAGGCAGGGAATTCACCCCTCCACTTT
.	TRBJ2-2	TRBV28	few	CASIETGGHSGELFF	TGTGCCAGCATCGAGACAGGAGGGCATTCCGGGGAGCTGTTTTTT
.	TRBJ2-3	TRBV5-1	many	CASSTGRVDTQYF	TGCGCCAGCAGCACCGGAAGAGTGGATACGCAGTATTTT
TRBD1	TRBJ1-6	TRBV11-2	few	CASSLRDRASHYNSPLHF	TGTGCCAGCAGCTTACGGGACAGGGCTTCCCACTATAATTCACCCCTCCACTTT
TRBD2	TRBJ2-3	TRBV6-2/TRBV6-3	.	CASSYRGLAVTDTQYF	TGTGCCAGCAGTTACCGGGGACTAGCGGTCACAGATACGCAGTATTTT
TRBD2	TRBJ2-7	TRBV20-1	.	CSARDRGSGGHEQYF	TGCAGTGCTAGAGATCGGGGTAGCGGGGGGCACGAGCAGTACTTC
TRBD1	TRBJ1-2	TRBV7-8	many	CASSLPGQGPYGYTF	TGTGCCAGCAGCTTGCCGGGACAGGGCCCCTATGGCTACACCTTC
TRBD1	TRBJ1-1	TRBV5-1	many	CASRDRGSEAFF	TGCGCCAGCAGGGACAGGGGATCTGAAGCTTTCTTT
.	TRBJ1-4	TRBV25-1	many	CASSDSPLGGNEKLFF	TGTGCCAGCAGTGACTCTCCACTTGGTGGTAATGAAAAACTGTTTTTT
.	TRBJ1-2	TRBV19	few	CATRTGPSGYTF	TGTGCCACGCGGACGGGACCTAGCGGCTACACCTTC
.	TRBJ2-1	TRBV5-4	.	CASSQNREKGNEQFF	TGTGCCAGCAGCCAAAACAGGGAGAAAGGGAATGAGCAGTTCTTC
TRBD1	TRBJ2-3	TRBV6-5	many	CASSPEGQGPGYTQYF	TGTGCCAGCAGTCCCGAGGGACAGGGGCCGGGATATACGCAGTATTTT
TRBD2	TRBJ2-3	TRBV5-1	many	CASSSTSMDTQYF	TGCGCCAGCAGTTCGACTAGCATGGATACGCAGTATTTT
TRBD1	TRBJ1-5	TRBV6-2/TRBV6-3	.	CASSGGQVGNQPQHF	TGTGCCAGCAGCGGGGGACAGGTCGGCAATCAGCCCCAGCATTTT
.	TRBJ1-5	TRBV5-1	many	CASSLEGQGRQPQHF	TGCGCCAGCAGCTTGGAAGGTCAGGGGCGTCAGCCCCAGCATTTT
.	TRBJ2-7	TRBV7-9	many	CASSLGGNYEQYF	TGTGCCAGCAGCTTGGGGGGTAACTACGAGCAGTACTTC
.	TRBJ2-3	TRBV2	many	CASNLNTQYF	TGTGCCAGCAATTTAAATACGCAGTATTTT
TRBD1	TRBJ1-2	TRBV7-9	.	CASSPDRASNYGYTF	TGTGCCAGCAGCCCTGACAGGGCTTCTAACTATGGCTACACCTTC
TRBD1	TRBJ2-5	TRBV20-1	many	CSAPPNDRETSTQYF	TGCAGTGCCCCCCCAAACGACAGGGAAACTTCGACCCAGTACTTC
TRBD1	TRBJ2-3	TRBV10-3	many	CAISEDRVTDTQYF	TGTGCCATCAGTGAGGACAGGGTCACAGATACGCAGTATTTT
.	TRBJ1-6	TRBV5-4	few	CASSLGIGQESPLHF	TGTGCCAGCAGCTTGGGGATCGGGCAGGAGTCACCCCTCCACTTT
TRBD1	TRBJ2-7	TRBV12-3/TRBV12-4	many	CASSLGGTVLGEQYF	TGTGCCAGCAGTTTAGGGGGGACAGTCCTAGGGGAGCAGTACTTC
TRBD1	TRBJ1-5	TRBV19	.	CASSSRQGGPNQPQHF	TGTGCCAGTAGCTCCCGACAGGGGGGTCCCAATCAGCCCCAGCATTTT
.	TRBJ1-1	TRBV20-1	.	CSARDLIRGNTEAFF	TGCAGTGCTAGAGATCTAATTAGGGGGAACACTGAAGCTTTCTTT
TRBD2	TRBJ2-1	TRBV20-1	many	CSADIAGGSGEQFF	TGCAGTGCCGACATAGCGGGGGGATCGGGTGAGCAGTTCTTC
.	TRBJ2-2	TRBV6-1	few	CASRVPGTNTGELFF	TGTGCCAGCAGAGTTCCGGGCACGAACACCGGGGAGCTGTTTTTT
.	TRBJ1-1	TRBV4-2	many	CASSQVQGKAFF	TGTGCCAGCAGCCAAGTGCAGGGAAAAGCTTTCTTT
.	TRBJ2-1	TRBV10-3	many	CAIRATPSYNEQFF	TGTGCCATCAGGGCTACCCCATCGTACAATGAGCAGTTCTTC
.	TRBJ2-3	TRBV29-1	many	CSVAPWTDTDTQYF	TGCAGCGTAGCGCCCTGGACGGACACAGATACGCAGTATTTT
.	TRBJ2-5	TRBV5-6	many	CASSLAGVSETQYF	TGTGCCAGCAGCTTGGCCGGGGTCTCGGAGACCCAGTACTTC
.	TRBJ2-4	TRBV24-1	many	CATSEHLGGTKNIQYF	TGTGCCACCAGTGAGCACCTCGGGGGTACCAAAAACATTCAGTACTTC
.	TRBJ2-5	TRBV7-2	.	CASSPRLEATQYF	TGTGCCAGCAGCCCTAGACTAGAGGCGACCCAGTACTTC
.	TRBJ1-1	TRBV6-2/TRBV6-3	few	CASSLRGRMNTEAFF	TGTGCCAGCAGCCTCCGGGGGCGGATGAACACTGAAGCTTTCTTT
.	TRBJ2-5	TRBV6-5	.	CASSYSGRVDTQYF	TGTGCCAGCAGTTACTCGGGCAGGGTGGACACCCAGTACTTC
.	TRBJ2-3	TRBV28	many	CASRGGGGVTQYF	TGTGCCAGCAGGGGAGGAGGGGGAGTCACGCAGTATTTT
.	TRBJ2-5	TRBV23-1	.	CASSQDKYQEIQYF	TGCGCCAGCAGTCAGGACAAGTACCAAGAGATCCAGTACTTC
.	TRBJ1-5	TRBV29-1	many	CSVGDGINQPQHF	TGCAGCGTGGGGGACGGAATCAATCAGCCCCAGCATTTT
.	TRBJ2-1	TRBV4-2	.	CASSPRQTSSYNEQFF	TGTGCCAGCAGCCCCAGGCAGACAAGCTCCTACAATGAGCAGTTCTTC
TRBD1	TRBJ1-5	TRBV4-3	.	CASSQDVQGIYSNQPQHF	TGCGCCAGCAGCCAAGATGTACAGGGGATATATAGCAATCAGCCCCAGCATTTT
TRBD1	TRBJ1-5	TRBV7-2	many	CASSPWDRVNQPQHF	TGTGCCAGCTCCCCTTGGGACAGGGTAAATCAGCCCCAGCATTTT
TRBD1	TRBJ2-7	TRBV12-3/TRBV12-4	few	CASSRDSLVSYEQYF	TGTGCCAGCAGTAGGGACAGCCTCGTCTCCTACGAGCAGTACTTC
.	TRBJ2-2	TRBV18	many	CASSPSAFTDPVAGELFF	TGTGCCAGCTCACCGAGCGCATTTACGGACCCGGTGGCCGGGGAGCTGTTTTTT